Shown below are 6 T cell receptor beta chains from a single sample sequenced in a study of beta chain features in type 1 diabetes. Study findings and constraints: Across all four CD4+ subsets, people with type 1 diabetes showed modestly shorter TCRB CDR3s.

The sequenced template was cDNA made from the entire isolated RNA. Data came from immunoSEQ multiplex PCR; TCRdb stores just in-frame clones and leaves some out. This table has about 280,000 clones, around 16% appearing once. Antigens for these TCRs are unknown. The specimen sequenced was naive CD4+ T cells from blood. Receptors were obtained from a man younger than 35 with type 1 diabetes.

V usage is TRBV28 and J usage is TRBJ2-7; 9 bases align to TRBD2. With 3 bases clipped from V and 0 bases from J, the junction kept 0 bases outside the gene matches. The CDR3 sequence is 14 residues long. Germline lookup yields CDR1 MDHEN and CDR2 SYDVKM. CDR3 coding DNA: TGTGCCAGCAGTTTTAGCGGGAGCTCCTACGAGCAGTACTTC. Translating it yields CASSFSGSSYEQYF.

Only a few counts were recorded for this clone. The gene calls are TRBV5-1 and TRBJ2-3, with D maybe TRBD2 (6 bases). Germline assignment: CDR1 SGHRS and CDR2 YFSETQ. CDR3 length equals 18 residues. Between the trimmed V and J ends, which lost 0 bases and 0 bases, there was a span of 17 bases. CDR3 in DNA: TGCGCCAGCAGCTTGGACACCTTGGCGGGGAGTAGCACAGATACGCAGTATTTT. This gives the protein CASSLDTLAGSSTDTQYF.

V is TRBV7-2 and J is TRBJ1-1, with D unresolved. In germline, CDR1 is SGHTA, CDR2 FQGNSA. This CDR3 comprises 14 residues. Trimming shortened V by 1 base and J by 7 bases, and 13 bases separated the two germline ends. CDR3 sequence reads: CASSLVGSVSEAFF. DNA for the CDR3: TGTGCCAGCAGCTTAGTCGGCAGCGTCAGTGAAGCTTTCTTT.

The J gene is TRBJ2-3, the V gene TRBV4-3; 7 nucleotides agree with TRBD1. Trimming took 1 base from V and 1 from J; bases not matched to a gene: 2. The CDR3 length is 15 residues. CDR1 is LGHNA and CDR2 is YSLEER in the germline V gene. In nucleotides, the CDR3 is TGCGCCAGCAGCCAAGTCCAGGGGGGCACAGATACGCAGTATTTT. Its translation is CASSQVQGGTDTQYF.

The chain uses TRBV5-4 and TRBJ2-5; 11 bases are shared with TRBD2. V shed 1 base, J shed 5 bases, and the junction held 10 bases outside the gene matches. CDR1 is SGHNT and CDR2 is YYREEE in the germline V gene (reference sequence). The CDR3 is made up of 17 amino acids. In DNA, the CDR3 is TGTGCCAGCAGCTTGCGAGTTAGCGGGGGGGCCACGGAGACCCAGTACTTC. This encodes CASSLRVSGGATETQYF.

The chain uses TRBV28 and TRBJ1-5, with D possibly matching TRBD1 (5 bases). Germline loops: CDR1 MDHEN, CDR2 SYDVKM. This CDR3 is 14 amino acids long. V dropped 5 bases and J dropped 1 base, with 9 bases sitting between them. The CDR3 protein is CASSRGLSNQPQHF. In DNA, the CDR3 is TGTGCCAGCAGTAGGGGATTGAGCAATCAGCCCCAGCATTTT. Combining the CDR3 with reference TRBV28 and TRBJ1-5 gives the whole variable domain DVKVTQSSRYLVKRTGEKVFLECVQDMDHENMFWYRQDPGLGLRLIYFSYDVKMKEKGDIPEGYSVSREKKERFSLILESASTNQTSMYLCASSRGLSNQPQHFGDGTRLSIL.